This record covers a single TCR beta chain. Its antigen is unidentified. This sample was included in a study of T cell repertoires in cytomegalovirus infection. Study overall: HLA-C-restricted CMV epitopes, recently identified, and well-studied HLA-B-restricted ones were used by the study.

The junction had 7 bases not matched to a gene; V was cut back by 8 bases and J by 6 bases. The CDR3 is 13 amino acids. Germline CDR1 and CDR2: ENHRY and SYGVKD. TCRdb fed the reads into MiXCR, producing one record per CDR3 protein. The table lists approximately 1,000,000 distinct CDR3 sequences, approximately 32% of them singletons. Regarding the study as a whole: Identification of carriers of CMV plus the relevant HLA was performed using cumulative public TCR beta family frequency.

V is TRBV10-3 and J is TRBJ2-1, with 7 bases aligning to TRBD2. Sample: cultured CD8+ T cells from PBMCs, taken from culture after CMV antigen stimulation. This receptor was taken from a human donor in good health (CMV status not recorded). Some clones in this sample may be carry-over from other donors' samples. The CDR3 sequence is CAISAGVLNEQFF. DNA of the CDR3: TGTGCCATCTCTGCGGGGGTACTCAATGAGCAGTTCTTC.